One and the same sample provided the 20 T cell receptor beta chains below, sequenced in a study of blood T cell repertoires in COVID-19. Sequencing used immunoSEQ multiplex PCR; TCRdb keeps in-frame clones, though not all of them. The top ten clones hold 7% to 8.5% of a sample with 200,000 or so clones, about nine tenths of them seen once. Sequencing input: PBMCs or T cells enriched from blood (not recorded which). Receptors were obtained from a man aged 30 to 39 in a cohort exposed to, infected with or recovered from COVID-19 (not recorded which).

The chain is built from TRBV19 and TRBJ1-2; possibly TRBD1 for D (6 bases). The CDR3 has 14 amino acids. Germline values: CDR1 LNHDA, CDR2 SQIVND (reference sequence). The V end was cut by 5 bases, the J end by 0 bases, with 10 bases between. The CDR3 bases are TGTGCCAGTAGTTGGGGGCCCGCTAACTATGGCTACACCTTC. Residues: CASSWGPANYGYTF.

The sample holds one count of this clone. CDR3 protein: CASSNAGLIYEQYF. The CDR3 DNA is TGTGCCAGCAGCAACGCAGGACTAATCTACGAGCAGTACTTC. The chain couples TRBV6-6 to TRBJ2-7; D might be TRBD2 (6 bases). CDR3 size: 14 residues. Trimming stripped 6 bases from V and 3 bases from J, with 15 bases between. In germline, CDR1 is MNHNY, CDR2 SVGAGI (reference sequence).

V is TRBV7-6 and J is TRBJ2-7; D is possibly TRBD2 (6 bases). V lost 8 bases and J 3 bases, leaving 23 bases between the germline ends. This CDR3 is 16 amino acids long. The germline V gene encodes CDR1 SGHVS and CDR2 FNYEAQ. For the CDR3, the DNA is TGTGCCAGCTCAGGGATGGGGAGGCAGGGAATCTACGAGCAGTACTTC. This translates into CASSGMGRQGIYEQYF.

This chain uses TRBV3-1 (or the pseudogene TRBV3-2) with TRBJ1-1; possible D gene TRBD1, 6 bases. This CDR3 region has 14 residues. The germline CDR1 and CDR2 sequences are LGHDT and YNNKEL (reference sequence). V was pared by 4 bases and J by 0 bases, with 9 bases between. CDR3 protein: CASSLGTLNTEAFF. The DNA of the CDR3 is TGTGCCAGCAGCCTCGGGACACTGAACACTGAAGCTTTCTTT.

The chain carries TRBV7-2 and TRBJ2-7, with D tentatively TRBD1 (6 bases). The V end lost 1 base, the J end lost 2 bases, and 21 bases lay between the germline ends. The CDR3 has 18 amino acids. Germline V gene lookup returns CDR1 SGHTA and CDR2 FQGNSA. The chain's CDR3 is CASSLGQAELAKAYEQYF. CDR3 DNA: TGTGCCAGCAGCTTAGGACAGGCCGAGCTAGCTAAGGCCTACGAGCAGTACTTC.

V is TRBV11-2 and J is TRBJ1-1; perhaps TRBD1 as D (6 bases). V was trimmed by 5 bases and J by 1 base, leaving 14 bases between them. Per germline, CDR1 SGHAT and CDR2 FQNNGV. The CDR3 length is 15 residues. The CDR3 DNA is TGTGCCAGCAGCCCCCCGGACAGAAGGAACACTGAAGCTTTCTTT. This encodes CASSPPDRRNTEAFF.

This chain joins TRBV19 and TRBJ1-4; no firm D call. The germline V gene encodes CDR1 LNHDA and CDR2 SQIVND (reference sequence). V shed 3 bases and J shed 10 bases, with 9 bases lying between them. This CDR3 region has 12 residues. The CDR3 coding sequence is TGTGCCAGTAGTATGACTGCGGGAAAACTGTTTTTT. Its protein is CASSMTAGKLFF. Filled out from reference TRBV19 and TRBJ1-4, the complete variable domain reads DGGITQSPKYLFRKEGQNVTLSCEQNLNHDAMYWYRQDPGQGLRLIYYSQIVNDFQKGDIAEGYSVSREKKESFPLTVTSAQKNPTAFYLCASSMTAGKLFFGSGTQLSVL.

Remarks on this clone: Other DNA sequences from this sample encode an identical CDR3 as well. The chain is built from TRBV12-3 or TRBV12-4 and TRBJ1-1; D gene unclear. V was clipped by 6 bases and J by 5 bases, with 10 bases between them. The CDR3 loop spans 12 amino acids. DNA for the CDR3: TGTGCCAGCAGACAAGGAGGAACTGAAGCTTTCTTT. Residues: CASRQGGTEAFF.

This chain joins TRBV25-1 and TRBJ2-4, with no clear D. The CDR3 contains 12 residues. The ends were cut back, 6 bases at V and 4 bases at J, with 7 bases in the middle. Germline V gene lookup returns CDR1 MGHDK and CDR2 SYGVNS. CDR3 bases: TGTGCCAGCAGGGGCCCTAAAAACATTCAGTACTTC. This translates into CASRGPKNIQYF.

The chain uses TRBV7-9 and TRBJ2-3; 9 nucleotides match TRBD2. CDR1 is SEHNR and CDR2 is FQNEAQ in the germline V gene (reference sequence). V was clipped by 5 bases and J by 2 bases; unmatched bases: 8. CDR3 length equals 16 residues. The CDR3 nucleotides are TGTGCCAGCAGCCCCAGACTAGCGGACATCACAGATACGCAGTATTTT. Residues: CASSPRLADITDTQYF. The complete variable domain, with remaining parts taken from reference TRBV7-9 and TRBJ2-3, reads DTGVSQNPRHKITKRGQNVTFRCDPISEHNRLYWYRQTLGQGPEFLTYFQNEAQLEKSRLLSDRFSAERPKGSFSTLEIQRTEQGDSAMYLCASSPRLADITDTQYFGPGTRLTVL.

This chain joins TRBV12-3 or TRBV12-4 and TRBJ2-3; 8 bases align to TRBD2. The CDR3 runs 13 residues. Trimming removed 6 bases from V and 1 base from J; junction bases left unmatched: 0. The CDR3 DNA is TGTGCCAGCAGGACTAGCGGCACAGATACGCAGTATTTT. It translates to CASRTSGTDTQYF.

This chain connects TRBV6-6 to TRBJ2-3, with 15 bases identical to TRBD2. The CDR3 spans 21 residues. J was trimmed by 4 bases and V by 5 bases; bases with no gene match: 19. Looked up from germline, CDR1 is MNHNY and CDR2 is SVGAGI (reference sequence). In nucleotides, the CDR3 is TGTGCCAGCAGTCGATACCGGACTAGCGGGAGGGCCGGTTTGGGTCCAGATACGCAGTATTTT. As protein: CASSRYRTSGRAGLGPDTQYF.

DNA of the CDR3: TGCGCCAGCAGCCCCGGGACAGGGACCTACGAGCAGTACTTC. Amino acid sequence: CASSPGTGTYEQYF. The chain carries TRBV5-1 and TRBJ2-7, with 9 bases aligning to TRBD1. Trimming took 4 bases from V and 2 from J; bases not matched to a gene: 4. The length of the CDR3 is 14 residues. Germline V gene lookup returns CDR1 SGHRS and CDR2 YFSETQ.

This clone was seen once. As DNA, the CDR3 is TGTGCCAGCAGTTTACAGGGGGCAGGACAGCCCCAGCATTTT. Its translation: CASSLQGAGQPQHF. The V gene is TRBV28, the J gene TRBJ1-5; TRBD1 matches 8 bases. Germline V CDR1 and CDR2: MDHEN, SYDVKM. The V gene end was trimmed by 2 bases and the J gene end by 7 bases; junction bases not matched to a gene: 4. This CDR3 contains 14 residues.

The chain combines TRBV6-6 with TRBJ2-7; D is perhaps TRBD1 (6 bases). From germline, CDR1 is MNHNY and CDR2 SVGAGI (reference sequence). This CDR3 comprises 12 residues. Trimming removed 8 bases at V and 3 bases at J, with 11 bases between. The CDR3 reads CASRLGGYEQYF. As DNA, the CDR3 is TGTGCCAGCCGTTTAGGGGGCTACGAGCAGTACTTC.

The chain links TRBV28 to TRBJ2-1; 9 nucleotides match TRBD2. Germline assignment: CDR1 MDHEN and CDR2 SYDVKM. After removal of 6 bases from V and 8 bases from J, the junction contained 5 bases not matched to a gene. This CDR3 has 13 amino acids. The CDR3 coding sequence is TGTGCCAGCAGAAAAGCGGGAGGCCATGAGCAGTTCTTC. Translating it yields CASRKAGGHEQFF. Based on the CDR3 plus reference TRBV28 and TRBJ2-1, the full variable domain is DVKVTQSSRYLVKRTGEKVFLECVQDMDHENMFWYRQDPGLGLRLIYFSYDVKMKEKGDIPEGYSVSREKKERFSLILESASTNQTSMYLCASRKAGGHEQFFGPGTRLTVL.

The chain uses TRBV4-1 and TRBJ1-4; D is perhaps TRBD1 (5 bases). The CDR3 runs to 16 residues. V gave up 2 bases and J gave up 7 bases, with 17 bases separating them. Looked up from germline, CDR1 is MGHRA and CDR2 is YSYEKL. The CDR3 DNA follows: TGCGCCAGCAGCCAACCCATTATTCGGGGGGGTGAAAAACTGTTTTTT. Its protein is CASSQPIIRGGEKLFF.

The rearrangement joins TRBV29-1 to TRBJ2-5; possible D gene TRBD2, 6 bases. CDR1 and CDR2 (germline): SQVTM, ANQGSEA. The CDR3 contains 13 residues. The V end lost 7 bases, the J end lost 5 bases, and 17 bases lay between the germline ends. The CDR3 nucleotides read TGCAGCGCCCGGCCCGTGGGGGGTGAGACCCAGTACTTC. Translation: CSARPVGGETQYF.

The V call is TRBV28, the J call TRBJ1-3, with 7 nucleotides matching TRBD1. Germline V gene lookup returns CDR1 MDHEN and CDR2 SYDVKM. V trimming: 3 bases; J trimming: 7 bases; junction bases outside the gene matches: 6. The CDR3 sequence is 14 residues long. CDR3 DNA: TGTGCCAGCAGTTTCCCAGGGGGTTTGAACACCATATATTTT. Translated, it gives CASSFPGGLNTIYF. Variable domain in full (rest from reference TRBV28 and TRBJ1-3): DVKVTQSSRYLVKRTGEKVFLECVQDMDHENMFWYRQDPGLGLRLIYFSYDVKMKEKGDIPEGYSVSREKKERFSLILESASTNQTSMYLCASSFPGGLNTIYFGEGSWLTVV.

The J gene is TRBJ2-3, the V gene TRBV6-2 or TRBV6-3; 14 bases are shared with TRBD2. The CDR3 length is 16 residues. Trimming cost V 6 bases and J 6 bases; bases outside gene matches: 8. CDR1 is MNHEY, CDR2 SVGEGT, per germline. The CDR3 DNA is TGTGCCAGCAGCCCCGGACTAGCGGGAGGTCAGGATACGCAGTATTTT. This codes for CASSPGLAGGQDTQYF.